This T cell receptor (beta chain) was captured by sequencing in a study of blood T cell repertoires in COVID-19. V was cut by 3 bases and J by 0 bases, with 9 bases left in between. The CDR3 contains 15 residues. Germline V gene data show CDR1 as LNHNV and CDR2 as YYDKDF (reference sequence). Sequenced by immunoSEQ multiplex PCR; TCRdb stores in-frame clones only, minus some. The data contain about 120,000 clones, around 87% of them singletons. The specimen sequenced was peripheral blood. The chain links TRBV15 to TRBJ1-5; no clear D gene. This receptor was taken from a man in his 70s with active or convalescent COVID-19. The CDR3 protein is CATSSRQYSNQPQHF. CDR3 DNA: TGTGCCACCAGCAGCCGCCAGTATAGCAATCAGCCCCAGCATTTT.